This T cell receptor beta chain was obtained from a study of graft-versus-host responses after intestinal transplantation (dated by TCRdb to the early 2020s). Regarding the complete study: The transplants that recipients got were multivisceral, liver-intestinal, or isolated intestinal. All recipients received anti-thymocyte globulin induction followed by maintenance tacrolimus and steroids for around three years. After intestinal transplantation, graft-versus-host and host-versus-graft alloreactive T cell clones in the graft, circulation and bone marrow were tracked using bulk TCR-beta CDR3 sequencing. Alloreactive clones were identified by sequencing pre-transplant mixed lymphocyte reaction products and comparing these products with unstimulated pre-transplant donor and recipient T cells. A cohort of some 24 intestinal transplant recipients, including one retransplant, was enrolled, and 3 patients lacking pretransplant specimens were excluded. Donor T cell macrochimerism was defined as a peak of at least 4% donor T cells among recipient peripheral blood mononuclear cells. Samples from a few later patients were sequenced in-house on an Illumina MiSeq with MiXCR processing rather than by the commercial service. General findings and caveats noted by the study authors: Early after transplant, peak levels of circulating GvH clones were found to be associated with declines in HvG clones. GvH clones were found in recipient bone marrow, and some of the GvH clones appeared earlier in ileal mucosa or blood, which is consistent with an intestinal mucosal origin. The conclusions were limited by the relatively low number and heterogeneity of the intestinal transplant patients. In patients with donor T cell macrochimerism, the allografts had high GvH to HvG T cell clonal ratios.

The CDR3 measures 15 amino acids from cysteine to phenylalanine. Left in the record is the CDR3 DNA by itself, 45 bases read in frame from the first base. As to this clone: Its antigen is unknown. No much larger clone exists at a distance of one base, and base qualities are not known.

To isolate intraepithelial and lamina propria lymphocytes from graft specimens, dithiothreitol, EDTA incubations and collagenase D digestion were used. Bulk TCR-beta sequencing was performed on serial intestinal graft biopsy specimens collected as late as 600 days after transplant. Libraries were made using the immunoSEQ multiplex PCR assay. For most patients, high-throughput TCR-beta CDR3 sequencing of genomic DNA was performed by Adaptive Biotechnologies. Per the authors' processing: Adaptive's ImmunoSEQ software was the source of the TCR sequencing data for 15 to 20 patients, while a few other patients were processed with MiXCR and VDJtools. CDR3 nucleotide sequences shared between donor and recipient were removed because the origin of such sequences could not be assigned. Alloreactive clones required at least 2-fold expansion over unstimulated cells and minimum CFSE-low frequency of 0.002% (template counts) or 0.001% (read counts). Clones were considered mappable if detected in sequenced pre-transplant spleen, lymph node, or MLR CFSE-low populations of the donor or recipient. Cumulative frequency of alloreactive clones was calculated as a percentage of all sequences weighted by copy number. TCRdb stores this immuneACCESS table with in-frame sequences only. Part of the clones is absent; in the studies checked, under half of the shortfall reflects unresolved V genes, and no reason is known for the rest. Clonal size and the V and J genes are those of that table, whereas D and trimming came from the DNA. This sample is represented by approximately 60,000 clones; roughly 89% of them were singletons. The top ten clonotypes cover approximately 1.6% of the sample.

The specimen comprised ileum tissue, sampled approximately 370 days after transplant. The chain joins TRBV21-1 to TRBJ1-3; the table's TRBD1 call for D was not verified on the DNA. TRBV21-1 has pseudogene status. This clonotype was sampled from a human patient who received an intestinal transplant, so some T cells may come from the graft donor. The CDR3 region reads CASRDRFHSGNTIYF. The sequence in DNA is TGTGCCAGCCGGGACAGGTTCCACTCTGGAAACACCATATATTTT.